This section outlines one T cell receptor beta chain sequence together with its context. Its antigen is still unknown. The sample comes from a study of cytomegalovirus exposure and HLA in healthy donors. Study overall: Genotyping showed around 80% of roughly 390 donors falling in the Caucasian-associated ancestry cluster.

Notes on the study in general: It was shown in a later analysis that HLA-associated TCR beta chains were more clonally expanded than other, equally common chains.

The primer mix had 60 Vbeta and 13 Jbeta primers. Clones were read by immunoSEQ multiplex PCR, and TCRdb kept only the in-frame ones, dropping some. Of 75,000 to 95,000 clones listed, 75% to 80% were seen once; the top ten hold around 4.3%. The CDR3 contains 15 residues. Deletions cut 4 bases from V and 5 bases from J, with 14 bases between. The germline CDR1 and CDR2 sequences are SNHLY and FYNNEI. The sample taken for sequencing was PBMCs. The sequence was collected from a woman aged 40-49 years in good health and CMV-seropositive. The genes are TRBV2 and TRBJ2-2, with D maybe TRBD1 (6 bases). The CDR3 is CASSVESGETGELFF. In DNA form, the CDR3 reads TGTGCCAGCAGTGTGGAGTCAGGGGAAACCGGGGAGCTGTTTTTT.